This entry lists 29 T cell receptor beta chains sequenced from one sample in a study of cytomegalovirus exposure and HLA in healthy donors (dated by TCRdb to about 2017). Library construction relied on the immunoSEQ multiplex PCR assay. A mixture of 60 forward primers for TCR Vbeta segments and 13 reverse primers for TCR Jbeta segments was used in the multiplex PCR. TCRdb took this table from immuneACCESS and kept in-frame rearrangements with V and J called. Such tables lack part of the clones; where checked against another copy, unresolved V genes explain under half of the gap, and the rest is unexplained. This sample lists around 100,000 clones; 74% were detected once. The ten biggest clones cover over 2.5% of the sample. Input material: PBMCs. Receptor source: a man aged 50-59 years in good health and CMV-seropositive.

The V call is TRBV29-1, the J call TRBJ2-5; a possible D gene is TRBD2 (6 bases). The DNA matches TRBJ2-7 better at its end, which makes the J call doubtful. Germline lookup yields CDR1 SQVTM and CDR2 ANQGSEA. The CDR3 extends over 12 amino acids. CDR3 loop: CSVAGGSYEQYF. The CDR3 bases are TGCAGCGTTGCTGGGGGGTCCTACGAGCAGTACTTC.

This chain uses TRBV5-4 with TRBJ1-1; TRBD1 agrees at 9 bases. Per the germline V gene, CDR1 is SGHNT and CDR2 is YYREEE (reference sequence). CDR3 length: 16 amino acids. Losses at the gene ends were 4 bases for V and 0 bases for J; bases not matched to a gene: 7. The CDR3 is CASSQGQGRMNTEAFF. CDR3 nucleotide sequence: TGTGCCAGCAGCCAGGGACAGGGACGCATGAACACTGAAGCTTTCTTT.

The genes are TRBV6-1 and TRBJ1-4; TRBD1 agrees at 7 bases. The CDR3 extends over 16 amino acids. Germline V CDR1 and CDR2: MNHNS, SASEGT. The junction had 14 bases not matched to a gene; V was cut back by 5 bases and J by 8 bases. The chain's CDR3 is CASSKGGLPAGEKLFF. DNA for the CDR3: TGTGCCAGCAGTAAAGGGGGCCTTCCCGCAGGAGAAAAACTGTTTTTT.

This rearrangement joins TRBV2 to TRBJ2-3, with D unclear. The ends were cut back, 7 bases at V and 5 bases at J, with 10 bases in the middle. The CDR3 sequence is 12 residues long. Per germline, CDR1 SNHLY and CDR2 FYNNEI. CDR3 DNA sequence: TGTGCCAGCACCTTCGCCGGAGATACGCAGTATTTT. It is translated as CASTFAGDTQYF.

This clone was observed a handful of times. The J gene is TRBJ1-5, the V gene TRBV5-1; D is undetermined. Germline V CDR1 and CDR2: SGHRS, YFSETQ. The CDR3 consists of 13 residues. The ends were cut back, 1 base at V and 2 bases at J, with 4 bases in the middle. The CDR3 spells CASSLQGNQPQHF. CDR3 DNA: TGCGCCAGCAGCTTGCAGGGCAATCAGCCCCAGCATTTT.

The sample holds a few counts of this clone. The V and J genes are TRBV5-1 and TRBJ1-6, with D possibly being TRBD1 (6 bases). From germline, CDR1 is SGHRS and CDR2 YFSETQ. The CDR3 is 14 amino acids. The V end lost 4 bases, the J end lost 5 bases, and 10 bases lay between the germline ends. The CDR3 loop reads CASSPGTHNSPLHF. The CDR3 DNA sequence: TGCGCCAGCAGCCCCGGGACACATAATTCACCCCTCCACTTT.

This clone came up once. This chain uses TRBV2 with TRBJ2-3; 9 bases agree with TRBD2. Germline trimming cut 6 bases from V and 2 bases from J; bases unmatched to any gene: 3. This CDR3 is built from 14 residues. Germline loops: CDR1 SNHLY, CDR2 FYNNEI. The CDR3 is CASSAGGPTDTQYF. The CDR3 DNA follows: TGTGCCAGCAGCGCGGGGGGGCCCACAGATACGCAGTATTTT.

The J gene is TRBJ2-7, the V gene TRBV12-5; D may be TRBD1 (5 bases). V was clipped by 7 bases and J by 6 bases, with 19 bases between them. Germline V gene data show CDR1 as LGHNT and CDR2 as FRNRAP. The CDR3 loop spans 14 amino acids. In DNA form, the CDR3 reads TGTGCTAGTGCCGTGACAGCCGCTAGAAGCGAGCAGTACTTC. This translates into CASAVTAARSEQYF.

This clone was observed a handful of times. The chain recombines TRBV10-1 with TRBJ2-2; the D gene is possibly TRBD1 (5 bases). Deletions cut 6 bases from V and 1 base from J, with 9 bases between. Germline V lookup: CDR1 WNHNN, CDR2 SYGVQD (reference sequence). The CDR3 covers 14 residues. The DNA of the CDR3 is TGCGCCAGCAGGGTGGGGCTGAACACCGGGGAGCTGTTTTTT. It translates to CASRVGLNTGELFF.

The chain links TRBV5-1 to TRBJ2-4, with a tentative D call TRBD1 (5 bases). CDR1 is SGHRS, CDR2 YFSETQ, per germline. V shed 0 bases and J shed 6 bases, with 10 bases lying between them. The CDR3 runs 14 residues. This chain's CDR3 is CASSLDQGPNIQYF. CDR3 DNA sequence: TGCGCCAGCAGCTTGGATCAGGGCCCAAACATTCAGTACTTC.

The rearrangement links TRBV7-2 to TRBJ1-3; D remains ambiguous. V was trimmed by 1 base and J by 9 bases, leaving 7 bases between them. This CDR3 is built from 12 residues. Germline V gene lookup returns CDR1 SGHTA and CDR2 FQGNSA. The CDR3 nucleotides read TGTGCCAGCAGCTTAGGCGCGAGCACCATATATTTT. It is translated as CASSLGASTIYF.

The V and J genes are TRBV9 and TRBJ2-7; the match to TRBD1 covers 10 bases. Germline-derived CDR1 and CDR2 are SGDLS and YYNGEE. V dropped 0 bases and J dropped 4; count of bases not matched to a gene: 4. The CDR3 has 15 amino acids. The CDR3, as DNA: TGTGCCAGCAGCGTAGTAAAGGACAGGGGGTACGAGCAGTACTTC. As protein: CASSVVKDRGYEQYF.

This clone showed up just a few times. The rearrangement joins TRBV12-5 to TRBJ2-1; D unresolved. The germline V and J ends were trimmed by 4 bases and 8 bases, with 18 bases remaining between them. Germline V gives CDR1 LGHNT, CDR2 FRNRAP. This CDR3 has 15 amino acids. Written as DNA, the CDR3 is TGTGCTAGTGGTTCCCTCCTGGGTAGCAAGGATGAGCAGTTCTTC. Translating it yields CASGSLLGSKDEQFF.

This sequence joins TRBV7-9 and TRBJ2-1; possible D gene TRBD2, 6 bases. Trimming took 0 bases from V and 8 from J, leaving 17 bases between them. CDR1 is SEHNR and CDR2 is FQNEAQ in the germline V gene (reference sequence). This CDR3 spans 16 amino acids. CDR3 DNA sequence: TGTGCCAGCAGCTTAGCGCGACTAGTTTTATCCGATGAGCAGTTCTTC. Translating it yields CASSLARLVLSDEQFF.

V is TRBV6-1 and J is TRBJ2-1; D is ambiguous. The ends were cut back, 4 bases at V and 0 bases at J, with 13 bases in the middle. The CDR3 is 16 amino acids. CDR1 and CDR2 (germline): MNHNS, SASEGT. CDR3: CASSGSRASSYNEQFF. The DNA of the CDR3 is TGTGCCAGCAGTGGATCCCGCGCGAGCTCCTACAATGAGCAGTTCTTC.

The chain employs TRBV19 and TRBJ2-7; maybe TRBD1 (5 bases). Trimming removed 1 base at V and 2 bases at J, with 9 bases between. The CDR3 has 14 amino acids. Germline V gives CDR1 LNHDA, CDR2 SQIVND (reference sequence). The CDR3 region is CASSIAGRAYEQYF. CDR3 in DNA: TGTGCCAGTAGTATAGCGGGCAGGGCCTACGAGCAGTACTTC.

This clone has a single count. The CDR3 DNA reads TGTGCCAGCAGTTACTCAGGGACAGGGTATTCACCCCTCCACTTT. The encoded protein is CASSYSGTGYSPLHF. The rearrangement links TRBV6-5 to TRBJ1-6; 9 bases line up with TRBD1. CDR3 length: 15 residues. Germline CDR1 reads MNHEY; CDR2 reads SVGAGI. The V gene end was trimmed by 0 bases and the J gene end by 8 bases; junction bases not matched to a gene: 2.

In this sample, this clone turned up once. This chain connects TRBV11-2 to TRBJ2-1; TRBD2 aligns across 9 bases. Trimming took 4 bases from V and 10 from J; bases not matched to a gene: 8. In germline, CDR1 is SGHAT, CDR2 FQNNGV. CDR3 length: 14 residues. CDR3 region: CASSSPGLAIEQFF. In DNA form, the CDR3 reads TGTGCCAGCAGCTCGCCGGGACTAGCCATAGAGCAGTTCTTC.

The V and J genes are TRBV6-1 and TRBJ1-5, with 8 bases that match TRBD1. CDR1 is MNHNS, CDR2 SASEGT, per germline. The ends lost 4 bases at V and 0 bases at J; junction bases unmatched: 14. The CDR3 spans 19 residues. As DNA, the CDR3 is TGTGCCAGCAGTGGCCGGCCGGGACAGGAGCTTAATAGCAATCAGCCCCAGCATTTT. It encodes CASSGRPGQELNSNQPQHF.

In DNA form, the CDR3 reads TGTGCCAGCAGCAAACCAACAAACTGTTTAAGACAGAGGCACACTGAAGCTTTCTTT. Amino acid sequence: CASSKPTNCLRQRHTEAFF. V is TRBV21-1 and J is TRBJ1-1; the listed D gene, TRBD1, was not tested against the DNA. TRBV21-1 is an annotated pseudogene. This CDR3 spans 19 amino acids.

V gene TRBV27 combines with J gene TRBJ2-3; perhaps TRBD2 as D (5 bases). The CDR3 has 17 amino acids. Trimming removed 2 bases from V and 4 bases from J, with 19 bases in between. Germline CDR1 is MNHEY and CDR2 is SMNVEV (reference sequence). The CDR3 sequence is CASSLGRADLLPDTQYF. DNA of the CDR3: TGTGCCAGCAGTTTAGGAAGAGCGGACCTGCTTCCAGATACGCAGTATTTT.

The rearrangement uses TRBV12-5 and TRBJ2-5, with D tentatively TRBD1 (6 bases). Trimming pared 5 bases from V and 1 base from J, leaving 17 bases between. From germline, CDR1 is LGHNT and CDR2 FRNRAP. The CDR3 is made up of 16 amino acids. DNA of the CDR3: TGTGCTAGTGGTCCCTCCGACAGGACCTCCCAAGAGACCCAGTACTTC. Translated: CASGPSDRTSQETQYF.

The table lists this clone with a few counts. The V and J genes are TRBV5-4 and TRBJ2-5, with 9 bases lining up with TRBD1. CDR1 and CDR2 from the germline V gene are SGHNT and YYREEE (reference sequence). Unmatched junction bases numbered 4, after V lost 2 bases and J lost 5 bases. The CDR3 is 14 residues long. DNA of the CDR3: TGTGCCAGCAGCTTTCGACAGGGGGGTGAGACCCAGTACTTC. Amino acids: CASSFRQGGETQYF.

This chain uses TRBV5-6 with TRBJ2-7; 10 nucleotides line up with TRBD1. Per the germline V gene, CDR1 is SGHDT and CDR2 is YYEEEE. This CDR3 has 15 residues. V trimming: 4 bases; J trimming: 1 base; junction bases outside the gene matches: 5. The CDR3 DNA reads TGTGCCAGCAGCCCGACAGGGGGCGGTTCCTACGAGCAGTACTTC. Amino acids: CASSPTGGGSYEQYF.

The chain employs TRBV19 and TRBJ2-1; the D gene is possibly TRBD1 (5 bases). The CDR3 consists of 17 residues. The V end lost 0 bases, the J end lost 5 bases, and 17 bases lay between the germline ends. Germline-derived CDR1 and CDR2 are LNHDA and SQIVND (reference sequence). The CDR3 bases are TGTGCCAGTAGTATAGATCGACCAGGGAATCGCGACAATGAGCAGTTCTTC. This gives the protein CASSIDRPGNRDNEQFF.

This clone turned up a few times. The rearrangement joins TRBV6-1 to TRBJ2-7, with D perhaps TRBD1 (6 bases). Germline V gives CDR1 MNHNS, CDR2 SASEGT. The length of the CDR3 is 13 residues. The V end was cut by 6 bases, the J end by 6 bases, with 15 bases between. The CDR3 sequence: CASSLNRVGEQYF. The DNA of the CDR3 is TGTGCCAGCAGCCTAAACAGGGTCGGCGAGCAGTACTTC.

The rearrangement links TRBV12-5 to TRBJ1-5, with a tentative D call TRBD1 (6 bases). The CDR3 is made up of 16 amino acids. V was cut by 5 bases and J by 2 bases, with 16 bases left in between. The germline CDR1 and CDR2 sequences are LGHNT and FRNRAP. CDR3 sequence reads: CASGPPGGGGNQPQHF. For the CDR3, the DNA is TGTGCTAGTGGTCCACCCGGGGGGGGCGGCAATCAGCCCCAGCATTTT.

V and J are TRBV6-1 and TRBJ2-2; 8 positions match TRBD2. CDR3 length: 15 residues. Germline-derived CDR1 and CDR2 are MNHNS and SASEGT. The junction had 6 bases not matched to a gene; V was cut back by 5 bases and J by 4 bases. CDR3 sequence: CASSSGLARTGELFF. The CDR3 DNA sequence: TGTGCCAGCAGTTCCGGACTAGCCCGCACCGGGGAGCTGTTTTTT.

The chain couples TRBV5-6 to TRBJ2-5; 7 positions agree with TRBD2. This CDR3 has 16 amino acids. Trimming removed 2 bases from V and 5 bases from J; junction bases left unmatched: 12. The germline CDR1 and CDR2 sequences are SGHDT and YYEEEE. CDR3: CASSFGPGTGGETQYF. For the CDR3, the DNA is TGTGCCAGCAGCTTTGGACCCGGGACCGGGGGGGAGACCCAGTACTTC.